This passage covers 11 T cell receptor beta chains from one sample sequenced in a study of metastatic and nonmetastatic thyroid tumors. Thyroid surgery was performed in patients who had received no treatment beforehand. TCRdb re-called the PCR reads with MiXCR. The data show fewer than 45,000 clones, around 20% seen once. The sequenced sample was blood. The receptors come from a female donor with papillary thyroid cancer or a benign thyroid nodule (not recorded which). Some clones in this sample may be carry-over from other donors' samples.

Ten or more counts support this clone. V usage is TRBV11-2 and J usage is TRBJ2-7; 7 nucleotides align to TRBD1. The ends lost 6 bases at V and 7 bases at J; junction bases unmatched: 6. Germline CDR1 is SGHAT and CDR2 is FQNNGV. This CDR3 comprises 12 residues. Here the CDR3 reads CASRPTGWEQYF. The DNA for the CDR3 is TGTGCCAGCAGACCGACAGGGTGGGAGCAGTACTTC.

Many counts were recorded for this clone. The rearrangement joins TRBV20-1 to TRBJ2-3, with TRBD2 identical over 8 bases. CDR1 DFQATT and CDR2 SNEGSKA come from the germline V gene (reference sequence). CDR3 length: 15 amino acids. V was clipped by 0 bases and J by 1 base; unmatched bases: 3. DNA of the CDR3: TGCAGTGCTAGAGACCCAGCGGGGGGCACAGATACGCAGTATTTT. The encoded protein is CSARDPAGGTDTQYF.

This clone was picked up many times. V and J are TRBV4-1 and TRBJ2-7, with 10 bases lining up with TRBD1. Germline assignment: CDR1 MGHRA and CDR2 YSYEKL. This CDR3 has 15 residues. The trim removed 3 bases at V and 2 bases at J, leaving 4 bases unmatched. This CDR3 reads CASSHPGQGTYEQYF. CDR3 bases: TGCGCCAGCAGCCATCCGGGACAGGGGACCTACGAGCAGTACTTC.

In its sample, this clone was seen many times. V gene TRBV6-1 combines with J gene TRBJ1-6, with a possible D match to TRBD1 (6 bases). V was pared by 6 bases and J by 8 bases, with 11 bases between. In germline, CDR1 is MNHNS, CDR2 SASEGT. The CDR3 runs to 13 residues. The CDR3 loop is CASRGAIYSPLHF. The DNA for the CDR3 is TGTGCCAGCAGGGGGGCTATTTATTCACCCCTCCACTTT.

This clone has a count of ten or more. The genes are TRBV12-3 or TRBV12-4 and TRBJ1-6, with D possibly TRBD1 on 5 matching bases. The CDR3 is 14 residues long. V was pared by 3 bases and J by 3 bases, with 6 bases between. Here the CDR3 reads CASSFQGYNSPLHF. CDR3 DNA: TGTGCCAGCAGTTTCCAGGGCTATAATTCACCCCTCCACTTT.

The chain joins TRBV6-1 to TRBJ1-2; D is undetermined. Trimming removed 6 bases from V and 8 bases from J, with 19 bases in between. The length of the CDR3 is 14 residues. The germline CDR1 and CDR2 sequences are MNHNS and SASEGT. Here the CDR3 DNA reads TGTGCCAGCAGCAGACGTTACCCCGACCTGGGCTACACCTTC. Protein sequence: CASSRRYPDLGYTF.

As to this clone: A much larger clone is a single base away; this may be a read error. V is TRBV12-3 or TRBV12-4 and J is TRBJ2-2; weak D call: TRBD1 (6 bases). V gave up 6 bases and J gave up 5 bases, with 19 bases separating them. The CDR3 contains 16 residues. For the CDR3, the DNA is TGTGCCAGCAGCCTCGGACAGTGTCGGAATACCGGGGAGCTGTTTTTT. Encoded protein: CASSLGQCRNTGELFF.

The sample holds many counts of this clone. This clone may be a read error of a much larger clone one base away. Different DNA sequences within this sample yield the same CDR3. The chain combines TRBV27 with TRBJ1-2; possibly TRBD1 for D (5 bases). V lost 6 bases and J 7 bases, leaving 15 bases between the germline ends. The CDR3 is made up of 13 amino acids. Germline lookup yields CDR1 MNHEY and CDR2 SMNVEV (reference sequence). The CDR3 loop is CASSFQEGAGYTF. The CDR3 DNA reads TGTGCCAGCAGCTTTCAAGAAGGGGCTGGCTACACCTTC.

There are many counts of this clone. The J gene is TRBJ2-3, the V gene TRBV29-1; no definite D call. Germline values: CDR1 SQVTM, CDR2 ANQGSEA. The CDR3 contains 13 residues. Trimming cost V 2 bases and J 0 bases, with 6 bases left between them. The CDR3 DNA is TGCAGCGTTGAACGAGCTAGCACAGATACGCAGTATTTT. It yields the protein CSVERASTDTQYF.

This clone was recorded a few times. This chain uses TRBV6-2 or TRBV6-3 with TRBJ2-5; TRBD2 matches 7 bases. The CDR3 spans 19 residues. CDR1 and CDR2 (germline): MNHEY, SVGEGT. The V and J ends lost 0 bases and 2 bases, in that order; junction bases with no gene match: 15. The CDR3 region is CASSYSRLAADHAQETQYF. CDR3 DNA: TGTGCCAGCAGTTACTCGCGGCTAGCGGCCGATCACGCACAAGAGACCCAGTACTTC.

In its sample, this clone was seen many times. The chain uses TRBV20-1 and TRBJ2-3; 8 nucleotides align to TRBD1. Germline V CDR1 and CDR2: DFQATT, SNEGSKA (reference sequence). The CDR3 is 13 residues long. Germline trimming cut 7 bases from V and 8 bases from J; bases unmatched to any gene: 11. CDR3 sequence: CSDPRQGNGTQYF. CDR3 bases: TGCAGTGATCCGAGACAGGGGAACGGTACGCAGTATTTT.